Listed here is a single TCR beta chain. The sample belongs to a study of blood T cell repertoires in COVID-19. Across the whole study: PBMCs, B-cell-depleted T cells, or T cells were the source of the cDNA or gDNA that made up the material.

The CDR3 extends over 12 amino acids. With 1 base removed from V and 11 bases from J, the gap between germline ends came to 9 bases. Only in-frame clones appear in the TCRdb table, and some are missing; sequencing was by immunoSEQ multiplex PCR. The table records some 360,000 clones, roughly 89% of them present only once. The Seattle patients joined while their infection was active and were tracked longitudinally afterward. The source is a woman aged 55-69 years with COVID-19, enrolled during active disease. The sequencing input was peripheral blood. This rearrangement joins TRBV12-3 or TRBV12-4 to TRBJ1-5, with no clear D. DNA of the CDR3: TGTGCCAGCAGTTTAGAGCCTCTGTCCCAGCATTTT. Translating it yields CASSLEPLSQHF.